These 5 T cell receptor beta chains were all obtained from the same sample, sequenced in a study of long-term antiretroviral therapy in people with HIV (dated by TCRdb to about 2022). The immunoSEQ hsTCRB v3.0 assay was used at survey level resolution to sequence the TRB variable region. In TCRdb, the immuneACCESS table is reduced to in-frame sequences with V and J assigned. These tables do not hold every clone; where another copy was compared, an unresolved V gene accounts for under half, and the others remain unexplained. The sample table lists 30,000 to 40,000 clones, roughly four fifths of them with a count of one. The ten largest make up around 13% of the sample. The sequencing used unsorted PBMCs, collected 0.3 years after starting antiretroviral therapy. These receptors were collected from a young man with HIV.

The chain employs TRBV4-3 and TRBJ2-3; D not resolved. CDR3 length: 13 residues. V was pared by 0 bases and J by 6 bases, with 7 bases between. From germline, CDR1 is LGHNA and CDR2 YSLEER. The DNA for the CDR3 is TGCGCCAGCAGCCAAGATACCTATGATACGCAGTATTTT. Translation gives CASSQDTYDTQYF.

This CDR3 reads CATSRLDRRGTDTQYF. For the CDR3, the DNA is TGTGCCACCTCACGCTTGGACCGGAGGGGCACAGATACGCAGTATTTT. The gene calls are TRBV5-4 and TRBJ2-3; D might be TRBD2 (6 bases). The CDR3 runs 16 residues. The V end lost 9 bases, the J end lost 1 base, and 21 bases lay between the germline ends. Germline assignment: CDR1 SGHNT and CDR2 YYREEE (reference sequence).

The rearrangement joins TRBV9 to TRBJ2-7; TRBD2 matches at 7 bases. This CDR3 is built from 17 residues. Germline V gene data show CDR1 as SGDLS and CDR2 as YYNGEE. The trim removed 10 bases at V and 2 bases at J, leaving 21 bases unmatched. In DNA form, the CDR3 reads TGTGCCCCCACCTCGGGGGGAACGAGTTGGGCGGCCTACGAGCAGTACTTC. This translates into CAPTSGGTSWAAYEQYF.

This chain uses TRBV7-2 with TRBJ2-7; 7 nucleotides match TRBD1. The germline CDR1 and CDR2 sequences are SGHTA and FQGNSA. The CDR3 covers 13 residues. Unmatched junction bases numbered 4, after V lost 4 bases and J lost 4 bases. CDR3 in DNA: TGTGCCAGCAGCTCACAGGGGATGTACGAGCAGTACTTC. This codes for CASSSQGMYEQYF.

The chain combines TRBV25-1 with TRBJ2-6; a possible D gene is TRBD1 (5 bases). The V and J ends lost 1 base and 2 bases respectively, with 9 bases between them. The CDR3 extends over 16 amino acids. CDR1 is MGHDK and CDR2 is SYGVNS in the germline V gene. CDR3: CASSEWGIPGANVLTF. As DNA, the CDR3 is TGTGCCAGCAGTGAATGGGGCATCCCTGGGGCCAACGTCCTGACTTTC.